The source of this TCR beta chain is a study of cytotoxic CD8 clonotypes in ibrutinib-treated CLL. Study background: The patients, under twelve relapsed/refractory and approximately 15 treatment-naive, included about 18 who were IGHV unmutated.

Depth targeted 1 in 200,000 to 1 in 1 million T cells, averaging around 10x coverage per clonotype. Clones were sequenced by immunoSEQ multiplex PCR, and TCRdb holds only the in-frame ones, with some missing. The sample has roughly 150,000 clones; around nine tenths are singletons. Study-wide findings and caveats: Clonality correlated strongly with circulating CD8+ T cells and exceeded age-matched healthy donors at baseline.

Germline CDR1 is MDHEN and CDR2 is SYDVKM. V lost 3 bases, J lost 2 bases, and 14 bases stayed unmatched. The CDR3 loop spans 21 amino acids. With regard to this clone: Its target is unknown.

PBMCs that had been cryopreserved were the source of approximately 2 micrograms of genomic DNA for TCR beta libraries. Sequencing was performed on PBMCs, taken at disease progression, from a patient treated with ibrutinib. This sequence was found in a human donor with chronic lymphocytic leukemia. The rearrangement uses TRBV28 and TRBJ2-6; 12 bases fit TRBD1. The CDR3 region has the DNA TGTGCCAGCAGTTTCTGGGGGACAGGGGGCTCATCCTCAGCTGGGGCCAACGTCCTGACTTTC. This encodes CASSFWGTGGSSSAGANVLTF.